The entry that follows covers one T cell receptor (beta chain) sequence. The antigen is undetermined. The source of the sample is a study of OX40 agonist ivuxolimab in advanced cancers. Autoimmune disease history or systemic immunosuppression disqualified patients. Researchers took blood at baseline, on cycle 4 day 1, and on cycle 7 day 1. Study findings and constraints: Partial responders at 0.1-3.0 mg/kg had among the lowest clonal expansion.

TCRdb keeps only in-frame clones here, not all; method: immunoSEQ multiplex PCR. The table records 55,000 to 70,000 clones, roughly 84% of them present only once. The sequence came from an adult with an advanced solid tumor such as melanoma, head and neck, liver or kidney cancer. Source: CD4+ or CD8+ T cells sorted from blood, taken in a trial of the OX40 agonist ivuxolimab.

The chain's CDR3 is CASSYTGSGDYEQYF. The CDR3 DNA reads as TGTGCCAGCAGTTATACCGGGAGTGGGGACTACGAGCAGTACTTC. This chain uses TRBV7-8 with TRBJ2-7, with D maybe TRBD2 (6 bases). Deletions cut 6 bases from V and 3 bases from J, with 18 bases between. The length of the CDR3 is 15 residues. Per germline, CDR1 SGHVS and CDR2 FQNEAQ.